Below are 14 T cell receptor beta chains sequenced from a single sample in a study of T cell responses to AZD1222 COVID-19 vaccine. Using immunoSEQ multiplex PCR, the repertoire was profiled, and TCRdb retains in-frame clones only, with some absent. The table shows about 85,000 clones, with roughly 88% occurring only once. Source: peripheral blood, taken on day 0 of AZD1222 vaccination. The receptors originated from an adult in good health.

The J gene is TRBJ2-2, the V gene TRBV7-6, with 7 bases lining up with TRBD2. This CDR3 region has 14 residues. Germline V gene lookup returns CDR1 SGHVS and CDR2 FNYEAQ. With V trimmed by 7 bases and J by 4 bases, 6 bases remained unmatched. The CDR3 loop is CASTLAESTGELFF. The CDR3 DNA is TGTGCCAGCACGCTAGCGGAGAGCACCGGGGAGCTGTTTTTT. The entire variable domain, with the rest obtained from reference TRBV7-6 and TRBJ2-2, is as follows: GAGVSQSPRYKVTKRGQDVALRCDPISGHVSLYWYRQALGQGPEFLTYFNYEAQQDKSGLPNDRFSAERPEGSISTLTIQRTEQRDSAMYRCASTLAESTGELFFGEGSRLTVL.

This chain uses TRBV6-2 or TRBV6-3 with TRBJ1-5; perhaps TRBD1 as D (5 bases). This CDR3 has 15 residues. Germline-derived CDR1 and CDR2 are MNHEY and SVGEGT. Trimming stripped 4 bases from V and 5 bases from J, with 15 bases between. The CDR3 DNA follows: TGTGCCAGCAGTTTCGAGACAGCCAGCGATCAGCCCCAGCATTTT. It codes for CASSFETASDQPQHF.

This clone was counted between two and nine times. This chain connects TRBV30 to TRBJ1-2, with D uncertain. V dropped 0 bases and J dropped 4 bases, with 12 bases sitting between them. CDR1 and CDR2 (germline): GTSNPN, SVGIG (reference sequence). The CDR3 loop spans 14 amino acids. In nucleotides, the CDR3 is TGTGCCTGGAGTGTGGGAGGGCTACCCTATGGCTACACCTTC. The encoded protein is CAWSVGGLPYGYTF.

The chain recombines TRBV27 with TRBJ2-1; no definite D call. The CDR3 is made up of 11 amino acids. The germline V and J ends were trimmed by 5 bases and 10 bases, with 9 bases remaining between them. Looked up from germline, CDR1 is MNHEY and CDR2 is SMNVEV (reference sequence). The CDR3 spells CASSNLAEQFF. Written as DNA, the CDR3 is TGTGCCAGCAGTAATTTGGCCGAGCAGTTCTTC.

The V gene is TRBV27, the J gene TRBJ1-5, with D possibly TRBD1 on 5 matching bases. This CDR3 contains 15 residues. The germline CDR1 and CDR2 sequences are MNHEY and SMNVEV (reference sequence). Trimming stripped 5 bases from V and 4 bases from J, with 15 bases between. The CDR3 sequence: CASSGTGGRNQPQHF. CDR3 sequence (DNA): TGTGCCAGCAGTGGTACAGGAGGGAGAAATCAGCCCCAGCATTTT.

This chain connects TRBV4-1 to TRBJ1-1, with D maybe TRBD1 (6 bases). The CDR3 totals 15 residues. V was cut by 0 bases and J by 8 bases, with 16 bases left in between. In germline, CDR1 is MGHRA, CDR2 YSYEKL. CDR3 sequence: CASSQDDRDKGEAFF. The CDR3 DNA is TGCGCCAGCAGCCAAGATGACCGGGACAAGGGAGAAGCTTTCTTT.

This clone showed up just once. This chain links TRBV28 with TRBJ1-4; D possibly corresponds to TRBD1 (5 bases). This CDR3 region has 13 residues. Per germline, CDR1 MDHEN and CDR2 SYDVKM. The CDR3 sequence: CATSGTAREKLFF. The CDR3 coding sequence is TGTGCAACTTCCGGGACTGCCCGGGAAAAACTGTTTTTT.

This clone was seen just once. The chain has TRBV29-1 and TRBJ2-1, with unresolved D. Trimming removed 4 bases from V and 6 bases from J, with 10 bases in between. The CDR3 consists of 12 residues. Looked up from germline, CDR1 is SQVTM and CDR2 is ANQGSEA. This chain's CDR3 is CSVAGPPNEQFF. The CDR3 DNA follows: TGCAGCGTTGCCGGGCCCCCCAATGAGCAGTTCTTC.

The V call is TRBV19, the J call TRBJ2-2; TRBD2 matches at 15 bases. The junction had 10 bases not matched to a gene; V was cut back by 1 base and J by 4 bases. The germline gives CDR1 LNHDA, CDR2 SQIVND (reference sequence). The CDR3 is 20 residues long. The CDR3 nucleotides are TGTGCCAGTAGTATAGTTAGGACTAGCGGGAGGGCTCGGGGCACCGGGGAGCTGTTTTTT. Amino acid sequence: CASSIVRTSGRARGTGELFF.

The V gene is TRBV10-2, the J gene TRBJ1-5; D is ambiguous. CDR3 length: 13 residues. From germline, CDR1 is WSHSY and CDR2 SAAADI. The V gene lost 4 bases and the J gene lost 6 bases, with 10 bases spanning the gap. The CDR3 sequence is CASSGGELQPQHF. CDR3 nucleotide sequence: TGCGCCAGCAGTGGCGGGGAACTTCAGCCCCAGCATTTT.

In this sample, this clone turned up once. The gene calls are TRBV7-2 and TRBJ1-5; TRBD1 is a possible D gene (6 bases). The CDR3 contains 14 residues. Germline values: CDR1 SGHTA, CDR2 FQGNSA. The V gene lost 4 bases and the J gene lost 6 bases, with 13 bases spanning the gap. The CDR3 is CASSYSTGSQPQHF. CDR3 DNA: TGTGCCAGCAGCTACTCTACAGGGAGTCAGCCCCAGCATTTT.

The chain uses TRBV29-1 and TRBJ2-1, with 11 bases matching TRBD2. Losses at the gene ends were 4 bases for V and 8 bases for J; bases not matched to a gene: 10. The length of the CDR3 is 15 residues. The germline V gene has CDR1 SQVTM and CDR2 ANQGSEA. The CDR3 bases are TGCAGCGTTGCTAAACTAGCGGGAGCCTTTTATGAGCAGTTCTTC. It is translated as CSVAKLAGAFYEQFF.

The V call is TRBV4-3, the J call TRBJ2-1; D gene unclear. Per germline, CDR1 LGHNA and CDR2 YSLEER. The length of the CDR3 is 16 residues. Trimming took off 0 bases at V and 6 bases at J, with 15 bases between the two ends. This chain's CDR3 is CASSQDLSQPSNEQFF. In DNA, the CDR3 is TGCGCCAGCAGCCAAGATCTTTCACAACCCAGCAATGAGCAGTTCTTC.

The rearrangement links TRBV7-6 to TRBJ2-5, with 11 bases that match TRBD1. Germline V gives CDR1 SGHVS, CDR2 FNYEAQ. V gave up 5 bases and J gave up 4 bases; unmatched junction bases: 6. CDR3 length equals 15 residues. The CDR3 DNA is TGTGCCAGCAGCCTACGGACAGGGGGCGGAGAGACCCAGTACTTC. Protein: CASSLRTGGGETQYF.